What follows are 27 T cell receptor beta chains derived from one specimen sequenced in a study of blood T cell repertoires in COVID-19. The table came from immunoSEQ multiplex PCR; TCRdb's copy has only in-frame clones and leaves some out. The profile shows 250,000 or so clones, roughly 84% of them singletons. Specimen: peripheral blood. The receptors derive from a woman between 40 and 50 years old who had recovered from COVID-19.

The chain employs TRBV2 and TRBJ1-5; the D is unclear. This CDR3 has 13 amino acids. CDR1 and CDR2 (germline): SNHLY, FYNNEI. The V and J ends lost 6 bases and 4 bases respectively, with 10 bases between them. The CDR3 nucleotides read TGTGCCAGCAGGCAGACTCTGAATCAGCCCCAGCATTTT. This translates into CASRQTLNQPQHF. The variable domain in full, completed from reference TRBV2 and TRBJ1-5, reads EPEVTQTPSHQVTQMGQEVILRCVPISNHLYFYWYRQILGQKVEFLVSFYNNEISEKSEIFDDQFSVERPDGSNFTLKIRSTKLEDSAMYFCASRQTLNQPQHFGDGTRLSIL.

The CDR3 region is CASSSPGGTTQYF. The CDR3 DNA is TGTGCCAGCAGTTCCCCCGGGGGAACTACGCAGTATTTT. The rearrangement joins TRBV28 to TRBJ2-3; D possibly corresponds to TRBD2 (6 bases). CDR1 MDHEN and CDR2 SYDVKM come from the germline V gene. This CDR3 is 13 amino acids long. The V and J ends lost 4 bases and 8 bases respectively, with 13 bases between them.

V is TRBV4-1 and J is TRBJ1-5; D is unresolved. V was clipped by 3 bases and J by 2 bases, with 8 bases between them. The germline V gene encodes CDR1 MGHRA and CDR2 YSYEKL. The CDR3 is 14 amino acids. CDR3 sequence reads: CASSHGARNQPQHF. The CDR3 DNA follows: TGCGCCAGCAGCCACGGAGCACGCAATCAGCCCCAGCATTTT.

The rearrangement joins TRBV5-1 to TRBJ1-1; TRBD1 is a possible D gene (5 bases). Trimming took 4 bases from V and 4 from J, leaving 14 bases between them. The CDR3 extends over 14 amino acids. Germline V gene lookup returns CDR1 SGHRS and CDR2 YFSETQ. CDR3 sequence: CASSPGGPPTEAFF. As DNA, the CDR3 is TGCGCCAGCAGCCCCGGGGGTCCCCCCACTGAAGCTTTCTTT.

The genes are TRBV7-9 and TRBJ2-5; TRBD1 matches at 9 bases. The trim removed 3 bases at V and 3 bases at J, leaving 11 bases unmatched. This CDR3 is built from 17 residues. CDR1 and CDR2 (germline): SEHNR, FQNEAQ (reference sequence). The CDR3 protein is CASSFPYIRDREETQYF. The CDR3 DNA reads as TGTGCCAGCAGCTTTCCCTACATCCGGGACAGGGAAGAGACCCAGTACTTC.

The chain recombines TRBV19 with TRBJ1-5; D might be TRBD1 (5 bases). CDR3 size: 12 residues. V shed 11 bases and J shed 4 bases, with 12 bases lying between them. Germline loops: CDR1 LNHDA, CDR2 SQIVND (reference sequence). The CDR3 DNA is TGTGCCGGGGGGGAAGGGAATCAGCCCCAGCATTTT. Translation: CAGGEGNQPQHF.

V and J are TRBV3-1 (or the pseudogene TRBV3-2) and TRBJ2-1, with D maybe TRBD2 (7 bases). The CDR3 runs 17 residues. V was trimmed by 0 bases and J by 8 bases, leaving 20 bases between them. In germline, CDR1 is LGHDT, CDR2 YNNKEL (reference sequence). For the CDR3, the DNA is TGTGCCAGCAGCCAAGACCCCCCTGGGGGGGGCCTGGATGAGCAGTTCTTC. Protein sequence: CASSQDPPGGGLDEQFF.

The chain has TRBV6-5 and TRBJ1-1; weak D call: TRBD1 (5 bases). V dropped 8 bases and J dropped 11 bases, with 18 bases sitting between them. This CDR3 has 12 residues. Germline values: CDR1 MNHEY, CDR2 SVGAGI. The CDR3 DNA sequence: TGTGCCAGCCAAGAAAGGGGCACAGGTGCTTTCTTT. Protein sequence: CASQERGTGAFF.

This clone came up once. The chain uses TRBV11-2 and TRBJ1-3, with 8 bases aligning to TRBD1. There are 13 residues in the CDR3. Looked up from germline, CDR1 is SGHAT and CDR2 is FQNNGV. V lost 5 bases to trimming and J lost 7 bases; unmatched junction nucleotides: 4. The CDR3 nucleotides read TGTGCCAGCAGCCCGGACAGGGTTAACACCATATATTTT. Amino acids: CASSPDRVNTIYF.

This clone was recorded a few times. The chain is built from TRBV2 and TRBJ2-1; D possibly corresponds to TRBD2 (5 bases). V was trimmed by 7 bases and J by 5 bases, leaving 12 bases between them. This CDR3 spans 13 amino acids. Per germline, CDR1 SNHLY and CDR2 FYNNEI. In DNA form, the CDR3 reads TGTGCCAGCACGATCGAGCGGAACAATGAGCAGTTCTTC. Translating it yields CASTIERNNEQFF. The full variable domain, rest sourced from reference TRBV2 and TRBJ2-1, is EPEVTQTPSHQVTQMGQEVILRCVPISNHLYFYWYRQILGQKVEFLVSFYNNEISEKSEIFDDQFSVERPDGSNFTLKIRSTKLEDSAMYFCASTIERNNEQFFGPGTRLTVL.

This chain connects TRBV9 to TRBJ2-5; 12 bases agree with TRBD2. The CDR3 length is 16 residues. Germline CDR1 and CDR2: SGDLS and YYNGEE. V lost 0 bases to trimming and J lost 5 bases; unmatched junction nucleotides: 5. CDR3 sequence reads: CASSVGLAGGLETQYF. For the CDR3, the DNA is TGTGCCAGCAGCGTAGGGCTAGCGGGGGGGCTTGAGACCCAGTACTTC.

V usage is TRBV2 and J usage is TRBJ1-2; D may be TRBD1 (5 bases). CDR3 length: 14 residues. In germline, CDR1 is SNHLY, CDR2 FYNNEI. V dropped 4 bases and J dropped 0 bases, with 9 bases sitting between them. CDR3 residues: CASSGQLANYGYTF. The CDR3 region has the DNA TGTGCCAGCAGTGGACAGCTAGCTAACTATGGCTACACCTTC.

The V call is TRBV5-5, the J call TRBJ1-1; 7 nucleotides line up with TRBD1. Germline CDR1 is SGHKS and CDR2 is YYEKEE (reference sequence). Trimming cost V 4 bases and J 2 bases; bases outside gene matches: 8. The CDR3 sequence is 15 residues long. CDR3 in amino acids: CASSAYGTVNTEAFF. Here the CDR3 DNA reads TGTGCCAGCAGCGCCTACGGGACAGTCAACACTGAAGCTTTCTTT.

Here the CDR3 DNA reads TGCGCCAGCAGCTTGGGACAGGGGGCGGACAATGAGCAGTTCTTC. Encoded protein: CASSLGQGADNEQFF. The chain combines TRBV5-1 with TRBJ2-1; 10 nucleotides line up with TRBD1. The germline gives CDR1 SGHRS, CDR2 YFSETQ. This CDR3 spans 15 amino acids. Trimming removed 0 bases from V and 5 bases from J; junction bases left unmatched: 2.

The chain employs TRBV5-1 and TRBJ2-7; unclear D gene. The CDR3 consists of 13 residues. Germline values: CDR1 SGHRS, CDR2 YFSETQ. Trimming stripped 0 bases from V and 6 bases from J, with 10 bases between. CDR3 amino acids: CASSLAGLSEQYF. The DNA of the CDR3 is TGCGCCAGCAGCTTGGCCGGGTTAAGCGAGCAGTACTTC.

The gene calls are TRBV28 and TRBJ1-1; D not certain. With 6 bases removed from V and 4 bases from J, the gap between germline ends came to 9 bases. This CDR3 has 12 residues. CDR1 and CDR2 (germline): MDHEN, SYDVKM. Here the CDR3 DNA reads TGTGCCAGCAGAGGTCGAGGCACTGAAGCTTTCTTT. The encoded protein is CASRGRGTEAFF.

The chain employs TRBV7-9 and TRBJ2-5, with D maybe TRBD2 (6 bases). Looked up from germline, CDR1 is SEHNR and CDR2 is FQNEAQ (reference sequence). Trimming took off 5 bases at V and 1 base at J, with 14 bases between the two ends. The CDR3 has 15 residues. DNA of the CDR3: TGTGCCAGCAGCCCCCCGCGGGGTGCCCAAGAGACCCAGTACTTC. Translating gives CASSPPRGAQETQYF. Full variable domain (remainder filled in from reference TRBV7-9 and TRBJ2-5): DTGVSQNPRHKITKRGQNVTFRCDPISEHNRLYWYRQTLGQGPEFLTYFQNEAQLEKSRLLSDRFSAERPKGSFSTLEIQRTEQGDSAMYLCASSPPRGAQETQYFGPGTRLLVL.

This clone has more than one count but fewer than ten. The rearrangement joins TRBV6-5 to TRBJ2-6, with D uncertain. Germline CDR1 is MNHEY and CDR2 is SVGAGI. The CDR3 contains 13 residues. V lost 8 bases and J lost 0, with 5 bases in between. The CDR3 region is CASVSSGANVLTF. The DNA for the CDR3 is TGTGCCAGCGTTAGCTCTGGGGCCAACGTCCTGACTTTC.

The chain recombines TRBV3-1 (or the pseudogene TRBV3-2) with TRBJ2-7; TRBD1 matches 8 bases. This CDR3 is 14 amino acids long. V shed 1 base, J shed 8 bases, and the junction held 7 bases outside the gene matches. Germline V gene data show CDR1 as LGHDT and CDR2 as YNNKEL (reference sequence). CDR3 sequence reads: CASSQGGQAYKQYF. CDR3 sequence (DNA): TGTGCCAGCAGCCAAGGGGGACAGGCGTATAAGCAGTACTTC.

The rearrangement links TRBV6-5 to TRBJ1-3; TRBD1 aligns across 8 bases. The CDR3 consists of 13 residues. In germline, CDR1 is MNHEY, CDR2 SVGAGI. The V and J ends lost 7 bases and 6 bases, in that order; junction bases with no gene match: 5. The CDR3 coding sequence is TGTGCCAGCATTGGACAGGGAGAAAACACCATATATTTT. This sequence encodes CASIGQGENTIYF.

This chain links TRBV5-1 with TRBJ1-4; 7 nucleotides match TRBD1. Germline-derived CDR1 and CDR2 are SGHRS and YFSETQ. This CDR3 contains 16 residues. The junction had 9 bases not matched to a gene; V was cut back by 0 bases and J by 7 bases. In DNA form, the CDR3 reads TGCGCCAGCAGCTTGGCCTTGCACAGGGGAGGTGAAAAACTGTTTTTT. Its translation: CASSLALHRGGEKLFF.

The CDR3 loop reads CASSSGTSGATQYF. The CDR3 nucleotides are TGTGCCAGCAGCTCAGGGACTAGCGGGGCCACGCAGTATTTT. The gene calls are TRBV5-8 and TRBJ2-3, with 13 bases fitting TRBD2. From germline, CDR1 is SGHTS and CDR2 YDEGEE. After removal of 3 bases from V and 9 bases from J, the junction contained 4 bases not matched to a gene. This CDR3 contains 14 residues. The full variable domain, rest sourced from reference TRBV5-8 and TRBJ2-3, is EAGVTQSPTHLIKTRGQQATLRCSPISGHTSVYWYQQALGLGLQFLLWYDEGEERNRGNFPPRFSGRQFPNYSSELNVNALELEDSALYLCASSSGTSGATQYFGPGTRLTVL.

This chain uses TRBV4-1 with TRBJ2-1; perhaps TRBD2 as D (6 bases). The CDR3 spans 13 residues. V lost 1 base and J lost 10, with 11 bases in between. CDR1 MGHRA and CDR2 YSYEKL come from the germline V gene. CDR3 DNA: TGCGCCAGCAGCCAAGTTGGAGGGGCGGAGCAGTTCTTC. This codes for CASSQVGGAEQFF.

The rearrangement joins TRBV24-1 to TRBJ2-1; 7 bases align to TRBD1. The V segment lost 9 bases and the J segment 6 bases; nucleotides outside the gene matches: 7. Looked up from germline, CDR1 is KGHDR and CDR2 is SFDVKD. The CDR3 runs 13 residues. CDR3 protein: CATATGSRNEQFF. The CDR3 DNA reads as TGTGCCACCGCGACAGGGAGCCGCAATGAGCAGTTCTTC.

The chain employs TRBV6-5 and TRBJ2-5; tentative D call: TRBD1 (6 bases). V dropped 0 bases and J dropped 0 bases, with 11 bases sitting between them. The CDR3 spans 16 residues. Germline CDR1 and CDR2: MNHEY and SVGAGI. This CDR3 is CASSYSNRDYQETQYF. The CDR3 DNA reads TGTGCCAGCAGTTACTCGAACAGGGATTACCAAGAGACCCAGTACTTC.

The chain couples TRBV19 to TRBJ2-7; D is perhaps TRBD2 (6 bases). Trimming removed 3 bases from V and 3 bases from J, with 12 bases in between. In germline, CDR1 is LNHDA, CDR2 SQIVND (reference sequence). The CDR3 runs to 14 residues. DNA for the CDR3: TGTGCCAGTAGTATCGGTGGGGGACTCTACGAGCAGTACTTC. Translating it yields CASSIGGGLYEQYF.

The chain couples TRBV5-1 to TRBJ2-1; TRBD2 matches 10 bases. V shed 5 bases and J 4 bases; nucleotides not matched to a gene: 6. The CDR3 extends over 15 amino acids. Germline CDR1 is SGHRS and CDR2 is YFSETQ. The CDR3 sequence is CASSNSGGQYNEQFF. As DNA, the CDR3 is TGCGCCAGCAGTAATAGCGGGGGGCAATACAATGAGCAGTTCTTC.